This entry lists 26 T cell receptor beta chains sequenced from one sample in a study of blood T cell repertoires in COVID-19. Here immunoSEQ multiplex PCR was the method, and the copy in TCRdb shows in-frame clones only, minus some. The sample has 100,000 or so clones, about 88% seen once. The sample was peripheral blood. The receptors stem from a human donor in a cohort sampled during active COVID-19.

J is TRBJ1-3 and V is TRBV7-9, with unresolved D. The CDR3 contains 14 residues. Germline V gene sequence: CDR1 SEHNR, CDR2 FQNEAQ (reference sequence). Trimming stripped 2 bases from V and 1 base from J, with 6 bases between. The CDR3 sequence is CASSLRGSGNTIYF. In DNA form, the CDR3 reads TGTGCCAGCAGCTTACGGGGTTCTGGAAACACCATATATTTT.

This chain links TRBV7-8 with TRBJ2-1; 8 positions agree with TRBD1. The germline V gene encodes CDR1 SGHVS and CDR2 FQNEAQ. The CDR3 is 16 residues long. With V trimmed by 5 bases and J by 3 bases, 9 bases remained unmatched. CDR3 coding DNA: TGTGCCAGCAGCCACCTGACAGGGGATTACTACAATGAGCAGTTCTTC. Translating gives CASSHLTGDYYNEQFF.

The CDR3 spells CASSAEDRGTYEQYF. CDR3 nucleotide sequence: TGTGCCAGCAGTGCCGAGGACAGGGGGACCTACGAGCAGTACTTC. V and J are TRBV28 and TRBJ2-7; 10 bases agree with TRBD1. J was trimmed by 2 bases and V by 5 bases; bases with no gene match: 6. Germline V gene data show CDR1 as MDHEN and CDR2 as SYDVKM. There are 15 residues in the CDR3.

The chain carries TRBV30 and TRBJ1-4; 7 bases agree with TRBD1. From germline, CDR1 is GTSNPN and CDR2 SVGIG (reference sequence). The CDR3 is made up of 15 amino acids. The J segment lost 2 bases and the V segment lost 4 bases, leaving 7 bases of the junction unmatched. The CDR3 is CAWKAGGSTNEKLFF. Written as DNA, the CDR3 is TGTGCCTGGAAGGCAGGGGGATCTACTAATGAAAAACTGTTTTTT.

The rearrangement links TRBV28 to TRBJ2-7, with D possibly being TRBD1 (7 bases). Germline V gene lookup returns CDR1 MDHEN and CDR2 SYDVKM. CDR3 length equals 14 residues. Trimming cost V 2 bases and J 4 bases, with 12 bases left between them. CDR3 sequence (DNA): TGTGCCAGCAGTTTAAGTCAGGGGGGTTACGAGCAGTACTTC. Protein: CASSLSQGGYEQYF. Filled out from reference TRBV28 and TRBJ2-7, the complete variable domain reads DVKVTQSSRYLVKRTGEKVFLECVQDMDHENMFWYRQDPGLGLRLIYFSYDVKMKEKGDIPEGYSVSREKKERFSLILESASTNQTSMYLCASSLSQGGYEQYFGPGTRLTVT.

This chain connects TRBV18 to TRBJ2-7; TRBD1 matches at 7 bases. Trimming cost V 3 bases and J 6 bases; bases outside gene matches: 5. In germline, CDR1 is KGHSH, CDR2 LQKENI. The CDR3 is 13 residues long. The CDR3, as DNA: TGTGCCAGCTCACCGGACAGGTCCGCCGAGCAGTACTTC. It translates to CASSPDRSAEQYF.

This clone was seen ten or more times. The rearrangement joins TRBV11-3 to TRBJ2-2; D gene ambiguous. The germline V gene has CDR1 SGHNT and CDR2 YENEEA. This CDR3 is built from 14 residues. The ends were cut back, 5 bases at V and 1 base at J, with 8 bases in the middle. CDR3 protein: CASSVSGNTGELFF. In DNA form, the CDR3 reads TGTGCCAGCAGCGTCTCAGGGAACACCGGGGAGCTGTTTTTT.

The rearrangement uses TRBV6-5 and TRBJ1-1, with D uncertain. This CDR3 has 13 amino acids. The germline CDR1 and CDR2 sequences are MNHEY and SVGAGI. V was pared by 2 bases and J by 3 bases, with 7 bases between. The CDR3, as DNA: TGTGCCAGCAGTTACGCGGCCTACACTGAAGCTTTCTTT. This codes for CASSYAAYTEAFF.

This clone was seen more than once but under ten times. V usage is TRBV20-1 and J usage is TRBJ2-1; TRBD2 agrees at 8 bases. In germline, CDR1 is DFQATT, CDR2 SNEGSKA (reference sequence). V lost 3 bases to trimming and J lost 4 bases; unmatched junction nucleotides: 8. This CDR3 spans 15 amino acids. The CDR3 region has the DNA TGCAGTGCTAGTAACGCGGGAGGATATTACAATGAGCAGTTCTTC. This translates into CSASNAGGYYNEQFF.

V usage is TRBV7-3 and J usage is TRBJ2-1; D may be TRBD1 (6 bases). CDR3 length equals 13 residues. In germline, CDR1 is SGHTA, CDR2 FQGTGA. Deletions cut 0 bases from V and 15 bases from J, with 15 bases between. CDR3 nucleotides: TGTGCCAGCAGCTTAACGTTTGGACAGACCCGGTTCTTC. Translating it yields CASSLTFGQTRFF.

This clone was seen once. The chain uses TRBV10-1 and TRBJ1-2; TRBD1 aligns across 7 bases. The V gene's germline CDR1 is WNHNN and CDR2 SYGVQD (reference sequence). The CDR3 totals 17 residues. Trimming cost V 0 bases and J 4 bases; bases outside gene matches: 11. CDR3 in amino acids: CASSESGTVENCYGYTF. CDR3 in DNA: TGCGCCAGCAGTGAGTCTGGGACAGTAGAAAACTGCTATGGCTACACCTTC.

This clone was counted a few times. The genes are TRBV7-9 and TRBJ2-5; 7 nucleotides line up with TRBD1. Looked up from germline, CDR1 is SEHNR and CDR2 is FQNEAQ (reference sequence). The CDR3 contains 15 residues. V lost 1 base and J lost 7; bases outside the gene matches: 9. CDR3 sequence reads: CASSLEGQAGGTQYF. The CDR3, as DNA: TGTGCCAGCAGCTTAGAGGGACAAGCAGGGGGGACCCAGTACTTC.

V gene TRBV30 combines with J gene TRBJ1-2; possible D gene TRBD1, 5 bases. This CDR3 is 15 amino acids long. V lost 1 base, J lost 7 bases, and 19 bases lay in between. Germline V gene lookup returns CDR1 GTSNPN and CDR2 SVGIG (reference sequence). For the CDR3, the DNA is TGTGCCTGGAGTGGCGGGGTCTCTGGGACGCGTGGCTACACCTTC. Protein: CAWSGGVSGTRGYTF.

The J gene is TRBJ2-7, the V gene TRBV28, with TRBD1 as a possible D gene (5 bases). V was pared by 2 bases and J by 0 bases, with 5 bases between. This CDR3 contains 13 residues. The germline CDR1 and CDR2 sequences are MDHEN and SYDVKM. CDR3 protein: CASSLRGSYEQYF. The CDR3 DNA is TGTGCCAGCAGTTTAAGGGGCTCCTACGAGCAGTACTTC.

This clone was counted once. CDR3 coding DNA: TGTGCCAGCAGTCTCGGGGAGGGGACCACAGATACGCAGTATTTT. Translating it yields CASSLGEGTTDTQYF. The J gene is TRBJ2-3, the V gene TRBV6-5, with 7 bases that match TRBD2. Germline V gene sequence: CDR1 MNHEY, CDR2 SVGAGI. Trimming removed 5 bases from V and 2 bases from J; junction bases left unmatched: 7. The CDR3 extends over 15 amino acids.

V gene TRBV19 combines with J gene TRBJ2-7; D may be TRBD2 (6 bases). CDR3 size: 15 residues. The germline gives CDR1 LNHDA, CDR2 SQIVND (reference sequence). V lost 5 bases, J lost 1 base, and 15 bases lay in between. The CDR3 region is CASSLGPGLSYEQYF. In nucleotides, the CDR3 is TGTGCCAGTAGTCTCGGTCCGGGACTTTCCTACGAGCAGTACTTC.

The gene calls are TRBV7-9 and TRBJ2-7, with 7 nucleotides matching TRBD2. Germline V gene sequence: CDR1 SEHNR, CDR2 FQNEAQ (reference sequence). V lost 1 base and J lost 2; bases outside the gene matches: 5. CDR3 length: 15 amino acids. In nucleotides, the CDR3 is TGTGCCAGCAGCTTAGGGCTAGCGGACGCCTACGAGCAGTACTTC. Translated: CASSLGLADAYEQYF.

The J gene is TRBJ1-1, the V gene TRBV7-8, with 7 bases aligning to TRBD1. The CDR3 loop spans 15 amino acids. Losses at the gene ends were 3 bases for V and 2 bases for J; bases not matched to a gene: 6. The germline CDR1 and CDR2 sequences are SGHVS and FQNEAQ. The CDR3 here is CASSLDGTANTEAFF. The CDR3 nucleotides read TGTGCCAGCAGCTTGGACGGGACAGCCAACACTGAAGCTTTCTTT.

CDR3 bases: TGCGCCAGCAGCGACGACAAAACAACTAATGAAAAACTGTTTTTT. It yields the protein CASSDDKTTNEKLFF. V gene TRBV4-1 combines with J gene TRBJ1-4; no clear D. Trimming took 5 bases from V and 0 from J, leaving 10 bases between them. Germline V gene data show CDR1 as MGHRA and CDR2 as YSYEKL. The CDR3 runs to 15 residues.

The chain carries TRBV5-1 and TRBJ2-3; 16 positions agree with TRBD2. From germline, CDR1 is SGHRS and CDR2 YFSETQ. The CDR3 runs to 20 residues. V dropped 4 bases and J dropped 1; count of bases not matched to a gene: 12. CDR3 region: CASSLRTGTSGRGGTDTQYF. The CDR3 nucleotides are TGCGCCAGCAGCCTTCGAACCGGGACTAGCGGGAGGGGGGGCACAGATACGCAGTATTTT.

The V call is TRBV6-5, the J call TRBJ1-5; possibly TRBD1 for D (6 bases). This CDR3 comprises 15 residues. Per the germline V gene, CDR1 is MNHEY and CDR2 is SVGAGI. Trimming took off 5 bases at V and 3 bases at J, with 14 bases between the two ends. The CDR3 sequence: CASSPRDITNQPQHF. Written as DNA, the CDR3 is TGTGCCAGCAGTCCCCGGGACATCACCAATCAGCCCCAGCATTTT.

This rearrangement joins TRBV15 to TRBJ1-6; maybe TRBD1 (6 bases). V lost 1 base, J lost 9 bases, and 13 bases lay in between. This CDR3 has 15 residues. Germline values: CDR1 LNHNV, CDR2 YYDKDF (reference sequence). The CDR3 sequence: CATSRAESGASPLHF. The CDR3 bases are TGTGCCACCAGCAGAGCCGAATCAGGGGCTTCACCCCTCCACTTT.

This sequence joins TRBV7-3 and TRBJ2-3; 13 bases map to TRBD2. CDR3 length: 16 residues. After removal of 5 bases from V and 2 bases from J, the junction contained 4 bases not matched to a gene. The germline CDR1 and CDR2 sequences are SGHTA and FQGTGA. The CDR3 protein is CASSKGLAGATDTQYF. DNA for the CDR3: TGTGCCAGCAGCAAAGGACTAGCGGGGGCCACAGATACGCAGTATTTT.

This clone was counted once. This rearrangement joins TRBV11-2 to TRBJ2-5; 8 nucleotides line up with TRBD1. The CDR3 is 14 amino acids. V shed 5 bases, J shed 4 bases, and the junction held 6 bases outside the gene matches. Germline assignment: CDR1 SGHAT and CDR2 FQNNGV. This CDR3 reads CASSRVDRAETQYF. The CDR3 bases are TGTGCCAGCAGCCGTGTGGACAGGGCAGAGACCCAGTACTTC.

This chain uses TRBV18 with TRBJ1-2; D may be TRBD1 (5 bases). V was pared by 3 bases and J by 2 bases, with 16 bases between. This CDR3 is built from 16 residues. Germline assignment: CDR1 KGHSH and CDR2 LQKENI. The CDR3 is CASSPDLDTANYGYTF. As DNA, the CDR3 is TGTGCCAGCTCACCGGATCTGGACACAGCAAACTATGGCTACACCTTC.

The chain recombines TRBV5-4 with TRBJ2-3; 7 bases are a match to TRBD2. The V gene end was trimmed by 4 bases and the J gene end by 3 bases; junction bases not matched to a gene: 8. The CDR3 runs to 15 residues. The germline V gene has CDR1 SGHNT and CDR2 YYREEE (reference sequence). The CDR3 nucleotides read TGTGCCAGCAGCACGTCTAGCGGAGTGACAGATACGCAGTATTTT. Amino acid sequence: CASSTSSGVTDTQYF.